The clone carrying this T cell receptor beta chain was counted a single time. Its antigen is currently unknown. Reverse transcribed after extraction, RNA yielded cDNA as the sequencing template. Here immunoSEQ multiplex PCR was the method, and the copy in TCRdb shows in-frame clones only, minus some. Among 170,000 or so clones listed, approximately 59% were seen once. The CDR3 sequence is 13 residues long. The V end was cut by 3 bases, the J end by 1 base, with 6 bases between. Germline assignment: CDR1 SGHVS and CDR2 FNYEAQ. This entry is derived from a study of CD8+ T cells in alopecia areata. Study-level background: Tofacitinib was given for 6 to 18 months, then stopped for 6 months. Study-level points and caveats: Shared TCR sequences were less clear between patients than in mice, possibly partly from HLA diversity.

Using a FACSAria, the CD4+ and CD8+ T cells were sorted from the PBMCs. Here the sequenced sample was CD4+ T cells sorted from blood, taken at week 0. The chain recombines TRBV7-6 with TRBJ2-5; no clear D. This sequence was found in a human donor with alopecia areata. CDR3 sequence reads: CASSFLIQETQYF. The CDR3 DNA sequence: TGTGCCAGCAGCTTTCTAATCCAAGAGACCCAGTACTTC.